A single sample is the source of the 28 T cell receptor beta chains below, sequenced in a study of human T cells and chemical hapten exposure. TCRdb reanalysed the RACE reads using MiXCR and keeps one entry per CDR3 protein. The sample includes around 50,000 distinct CDR3 sequences, 9% to 9.5% of them seen just once. The time point is: patch test 1, 2 weeks after DPC sensitization. As to treatment: therapeutic diphenylcyclopropenone sensitization with weekly scalp DPC. The material was whole blood, obtained in connection with sensitization to the hapten diphenylcyclopropenone (DPC). The origin of the receptors is a woman between 50 and 59 years old with alopecia areata. Some clones in this sample may be carry-over from other donors' samples.

This clonotype was detected ten times or more. V usage is TRBV20-1 and J usage is TRBJ1-6; TRBD1 matches 7 bases. The V gene end was trimmed by 0 bases and the J gene end by 4 bases; junction bases not matched to a gene: 6. The CDR3 totals 16 residues. CDR1 is DFQATT and CDR2 is SNEGSKA in the germline V gene (reference sequence). The CDR3 DNA sequence: TGCAGTGCTAGAGATCTTCAGGGACAGTATAATTCACCCCTCCACTTT. It is translated as CSARDLQGQYNSPLHF.

This clonotype occurred many times. This chain connects TRBV11-2 to TRBJ2-1; TRBD2 matches 9 bases. CDR3 size: 16 residues. J was trimmed by 1 base and V by 5 bases; bases with no gene match: 6. CDR1 is SGHAT and CDR2 is FQNNGV in the germline V gene. CDR3 coding DNA: TGTGCCAGCAGCACGCTAGCGGGATCATCCTACAATGAGCAGTTCTTC. This encodes CASSTLAGSSYNEQFF. The full variable domain, its missing parts supplied by reference TRBV11-2 and TRBJ2-1, is EAGVAQSPRYKIIEKRQSVAFWCNPISGHATLYWYQQILGQGPKLLIQFQNNGVVDDSQLPKDRFSAERLKGVDSTLKIQPAKLEDSAVYLCASSTLAGSSYNEQFFGPGTRLTVL.

In this sample, this clonotype turned up a few times. V usage is TRBV7-2 and J usage is TRBJ1-3; D is possibly TRBD1 (5 bases). V gave up 0 bases and J gave up 3 bases, with 12 bases separating them. Germline V CDR1 and CDR2: SGHTA, FQGNSA. The CDR3 totals 16 residues. This chain's CDR3 is CASSLARRGGGNTIYF. The CDR3 DNA reads TGTGCCAGCAGCTTAGCCCGAAGGGGAGGTGGAAACACCATATATTTT.

This clonotype was seen many times. The gene calls are TRBV27 and TRBJ2-1, with 12 bases that match TRBD2. Trimming at V came to 4 bases and at J to 9 bases, leaving 7 bases not matched to a gene. The CDR3 sequence is 15 residues long. CDR1 and CDR2 (germline): MNHEY, SMNVEV (reference sequence). The CDR3 here is CASSSTSGRYGEQFF. Here the CDR3 DNA reads TGTGCCAGCAGTTCGACTAGCGGGAGATATGGTGAGCAGTTCTTC.

The chain employs TRBV28 and TRBJ2-7; D uncertain. Deletions cut 6 bases from V and 6 bases from J, with 18 bases between. The germline CDR1 and CDR2 sequences are MDHEN and SYDVKM. The CDR3 has 14 amino acids. CDR3 in amino acids: CASSFHRPAAEQYF. The CDR3 DNA sequence: TGTGCCAGCAGCTTCCATAGACCGGCGGCCGAGCAGTACTTC.

This clonotype was seen repeatedly, ten times or more. This rearrangement joins TRBV6-4 to TRBJ2-1, with 8 nucleotides matching TRBD1. The germline CDR1 and CDR2 sequences are MRHNA and SNTAGT. The CDR3 has 16 residues. V gave up 9 bases and J gave up 4 bases; unmatched junction bases: 14. DNA for the CDR3: TGTGCCAGTTCTGACAGGGGAATTCTTCTATACAATGAGCAGTTCTTC. Encoded protein: CASSDRGILLYNEQFF.

This clonotype turned up a few times. The genes are TRBV24-1 and TRBJ2-5; a possible D gene is TRBD2 (6 bases). V was cut by 4 bases and J by 4 bases, with 9 bases left in between. CDR1 is KGHDR, CDR2 SFDVKD, per germline. The CDR3 runs to 13 residues. Here the CDR3 reads CATSDGGVETQYF. Written as DNA, the CDR3 is TGTGCCACCAGTGACGGGGGAGTAGAGACCCAGTACTTC.

This clonotype was observed at least ten times. The CDR3 sequence: CASSALLTGANVLTF. The CDR3 coding sequence is TGTGCCAGCAGTGCGCTGTTGACTGGGGCCAACGTCCTGACTTTC. This sequence joins TRBV25-1 and TRBJ2-6, with D unclear. The V end lost 4 bases, the J end lost 2 bases, and 9 bases lay between the germline ends. CDR1 and CDR2 from the germline V gene are MGHDK and SYGVNS. The CDR3 is made up of 15 amino acids.

CDR3 region: CASSMRTDYNEKLFF. The CDR3 nucleotides read TGTGCCAGTAGTATGAGGACAGATTATAATGAAAAACTGTTTTTT. The rearrangement uses TRBV19 and TRBJ1-4; maybe TRBD1 (6 bases). The CDR3 runs to 15 residues. V dropped 3 bases and J dropped 4 bases, with 12 bases sitting between them. The germline gives CDR1 LNHDA, CDR2 SQIVND (reference sequence).

The chain combines TRBV4-1 with TRBJ1-5; no clear D gene. The CDR3 has 15 amino acids. Germline-derived CDR1 and CDR2 are MGHRA and YSYEKL. Trimming shortened V by 1 base and J by 3 bases, and 10 bases separated the two germline ends. This chain's CDR3 is CASSQGRQTNQPQHF. The DNA for the CDR3 is TGCGCCAGCAGCCAAGGGCGACAAACCAATCAGCCCCAGCATTTT.

The chain has TRBV7-9 and TRBJ2-1; perhaps TRBD1 as D (6 bases). V gave up 4 bases and J gave up 5 bases, with 18 bases separating them. This CDR3 has 16 amino acids. The germline V gene has CDR1 SEHNR and CDR2 FQNEAQ (reference sequence). As DNA, the CDR3 is TGTGCCAGCAGCTCCTCACTGGGGGCACGGGACAATGAGCAGTTCTTC. As protein: CASSSSLGARDNEQFF.

On this clonotype itself: This may be a read error, as it is one base from a much larger clone. V usage is TRBV27 and J usage is TRBJ2-3; the D is unclear. The CDR3 runs 12 residues. The V end lost 6 bases, the J end lost 2 bases, and 6 bases lay between the germline ends. Germline CDR1 and CDR2: MNHEY and SMNVEV (reference sequence). The CDR3 is CASSPHTDTQYF. In nucleotides, the CDR3 is TGTGCCAGCAGCCCCCACACAGATACGCAGTATTTT.

This clonotype was counted only a few times. This chain links TRBV28 with TRBJ1-2; D is undetermined. V was trimmed by 8 bases and J by 10 bases, leaving 17 bases between them. This CDR3 spans 12 amino acids. The germline V gene has CDR1 MDHEN and CDR2 SYDVKM. CDR3 nucleotide sequence: TGTGCCAGCGGAAGTACACAACAGCACTACACCTTC. This encodes CASGSTQQHYTF.

Many counts were recorded for this clonotype. The V and J genes are TRBV28 and TRBJ2-7; no clear D gene. This CDR3 has 15 amino acids. The germline V gene encodes CDR1 MDHEN and CDR2 SYDVKM. The V end lost 4 bases, the J end lost 3 bases, and 16 bases lay between the germline ends. The CDR3 region has the DNA TGTGCCAGCAGTTCGCCGGGTGGTAACCTCTACGAGCAGTACTTC. Translating it yields CASSSPGGNLYEQYF.

With regard to this clonotype: This may arise from a read error, as a much more abundant clone is one base away. The chain recombines TRBV20-1 with TRBJ1-1; no firm D call. Trimming stripped 6 bases from V and 9 bases from J, with 17 bases between. Germline CDR1 is DFQATT and CDR2 is SNEGSKA (reference sequence). CDR3 length: 12 amino acids. As DNA, the CDR3 is TGCAGTGCCCACGGGAACAGTCCTCAAGCTTTCTTT. Protein product: CSAHGNSPQAFF.

V usage is TRBV20-1 and J usage is TRBJ1-2; 9 nucleotides match TRBD1. Germline V gene data show CDR1 as DFQATT and CDR2 as SNEGSKA (reference sequence). This CDR3 comprises 16 residues. V was clipped by 2 bases and J by 0 bases; unmatched bases: 7. In DNA form, the CDR3 reads TGCAGTGCTAGAAACTTGGGACAGGGATCTAACTATGGCTACACCTTC. Translation gives CSARNLGQGSNYGYTF.

In its sample, this clonotype was seen many times. The chain employs TRBV3-1 and TRBJ1-1, with 9 bases matching TRBD1. In germline, CDR1 is LGHDT, CDR2 YNNKEL (reference sequence). J lost 6 bases, V lost 2 bases, and 4 bases had no gene match. The CDR3 is 14 amino acids. CDR3 region: CASSQSDRGSEAFF. CDR3 DNA sequence: TGTGCCAGCAGCCAATCGGACAGGGGCTCTGAAGCTTTCTTT.

By share, this clonotype ranks as medium-sized. The chain is built from TRBV27 and TRBJ2-1; the D gene is possibly TRBD1 (6 bases). V was cut by 10 bases and J by 2 bases, with 12 bases left in between. The CDR3 extends over 13 amino acids. CDR1 and CDR2 (germline): MNHEY, SMNVEV (reference sequence). The CDR3 nucleotides are TGTGCCACCACGGACAGCCCCTACAATGAGCAGTTCTTC. It encodes CATTDSPYNEQFF.

This clonotype has more than one count but fewer than ten. This sequence joins TRBV2 and TRBJ2-3; TRBD1 matches at 7 bases. Germline V gene sequence: CDR1 SNHLY, CDR2 FYNNEI. The V segment lost 7 bases and the J segment 2 bases; nucleotides outside the gene matches: 9. The CDR3 is made up of 15 amino acids. The CDR3 here is CASIPPGGVTDTQYF. The CDR3 bases are TGTGCCAGCATCCCCCCAGGGGGTGTCACAGATACGCAGTATTTT.

This clonotype was seen many times. The CDR3: CASRTTSGRAIEQFF. The DNA for the CDR3 is TGTGCCAGCAGGACGACTAGCGGGAGGGCCATTGAGCAGTTCTTC. The rearrangement uses TRBV2 and TRBJ2-1; 14 nucleotides match TRBD2. Germline CDR1 SNHLY, CDR2 FYNNEI. Trimming removed 6 bases from V and 9 bases from J; junction bases left unmatched: 7. The CDR3 sequence is 15 residues long.

V and J are TRBV6-5 and TRBJ1-2; 7 nucleotides align to TRBD1. The germline CDR1 and CDR2 sequences are MNHEY and SVGAGI. With 3 bases clipped from V and 7 bases from J, the junction kept 5 bases outside the gene matches. The CDR3 has 13 residues. The CDR3 sequence is CASSYDRAFGYTF. For the CDR3, the DNA is TGTGCCAGCAGTTATGACAGGGCCTTTGGCTACACCTTC.

This clonotype showed up just a few times. The J gene is TRBJ2-2, the V gene TRBV11-2; no definite D call. Per germline, CDR1 SGHAT and CDR2 FQNNGV. The CDR3 is 13 residues long. V lost 4 bases to trimming and J lost 7 bases, with 10 bases between them. The CDR3 is CASSSRPDGELFF. The CDR3 DNA reads as TGTGCCAGCAGCTCGAGACCGGACGGGGAGCTGTTTTTT.

This clonotype was picked up many times. The V gene is TRBV2, the J gene TRBJ2-2; D gene uncertain. CDR1 and CDR2 (germline): SNHLY, FYNNEI. Deletions cut 5 bases from V and 1 base from J, with 11 bases between. CDR3 length: 15 residues. In nucleotides, the CDR3 is TGTGCCAGCAGTCCTTCCGACTGGAACACCGGGGAGCTGTTTTTT. Translated, it gives CASSPSDWNTGELFF. Complete variable domain (other parts from reference TRBV2 and TRBJ2-2): EPEVTQTPSHQVTQMGQEVILRCVPISNHLYFYWYRQILGQKVEFLVSFYNNEISEKSEIFDDQFSVERPDGSNFTLKIRSTKLEDSAMYFCASSPSDWNTGELFFGEGSRLTVL.

The sample holds many counts of this clonotype. V usage is TRBV10-1 and J usage is TRBJ1-1, with TRBD1 identical over 7 bases. There are 12 residues in the CDR3. Germline V lookup: CDR1 WNHNN, CDR2 SYGVQD (reference sequence). The J segment lost 10 bases and the V segment lost 3 bases, leaving 5 bases of the junction unmatched. CDR3 sequence: CASSETGVVAFF. The CDR3 DNA follows: TGCGCCAGCAGTGAAACAGGGGTAGTAGCTTTCTTT.

The table lists this clonotype with a few counts. This chain connects TRBV29-1 to TRBJ2-3; D is tentatively TRBD1 or TRBD2 (5 bases each). Trimming took off 7 bases at V and 2 bases at J, with 13 bases between the two ends. Germline assignment: CDR1 SQVTM and CDR2 ANQGSEA. CDR3 length: 13 amino acids. CDR3 DNA: TGCAGCGCACGGGGCGTAAACACAGATACGCAGTATTTT. Translation: CSARGVNTDTQYF.

This clonotype was picked up a small number of times. This chain joins TRBV20-1 and TRBJ1-1, with D uncertain. V was shortened by 3 bases and J by 11 bases, with 10 bases between the two germline ends. Germline V lookup: CDR1 DFQATT, CDR2 SNEGSKA (reference sequence). The CDR3 is 10 residues long. The CDR3 is CSASQFVAFF. The CDR3 nucleotides are TGCAGTGCTAGTCAATTTGTGGCTTTCTTT.

The J gene is TRBJ2-5, the V gene TRBV29-1; no firm D call. The CDR3 contains 12 residues. V lost 5 bases and J 1 base, leaving 8 bases between the germline ends. The germline V gene encodes CDR1 SQVTM and CDR2 ANQGSEA. CDR3 loop: CSVYAAQETQYF. CDR3 DNA sequence: TGCAGCGTTTATGCAGCCCAAGAGACCCAGTACTTC. Full variable domain (outside the CDR3, taken from reference TRBV29-1 and TRBJ2-5): SAVISQKPSRDICQRGTSLTIQCQVDSQVTMMFWYRQQPGQSLTLIATANQGSEATYESGFVIDKFPISRPNLTFSTLTVSNMSPEDSSIYLCSVYAAQETQYFGPGTRLLVL.

This clonotype was detected only a few times. The chain recombines TRBV5-1 with TRBJ1-2, with D hard to call. This CDR3 region has 11 residues. Germline V gene sequence: CDR1 SGHRS, CDR2 YFSETQ. V lost 2 bases, J lost 5 bases, and 4 bases lay in between. Written as DNA, the CDR3 is TGCGCCAGCAGCTTAGATTATGGCTACACCTTC. This translates into CASSLDYGYTF.